This passage covers 25 T cell receptor beta chains from one sample sequenced in a study of T cells in Graves' hyperthyroidism and ophthalmopathy. Amplification of TCR beta CDR3 regions was performed using RNA transcripts as template. The primer set for the first-round RT-PCR of the TCR CDR3 was HTBI. Using its own MiXCR run on the multiplex PCR reads, TCRdb lists one record per CDR3 protein. The sample lists roughly 600,000 distinct CDR3 sequences, more than 12% occurring once. Sequencing was done on a sample of blood. These receptors were obtained from a woman aged 50 to 65 with Graves' ophthalmopathy.

This clonotype has at least ten counts. The V gene is TRBV7-8, the J gene TRBJ2-2; TRBD2 matches at 10 bases. In germline, CDR1 is SGHVS, CDR2 FQNEAQ. This CDR3 contains 17 residues. V lost 5 bases, J lost 5 bases, and 11 bases stayed unmatched. The CDR3 region is CASSPAHGTSETGELFF. The CDR3 DNA is TGTGCCAGCAGCCCAGCTCACGGGACTAGCGAGACCGGGGAGCTGTTTTTT.

This chain joins TRBV5-6 and TRBJ1-4; D possibly corresponds to TRBD1 (6 bases). Trimming shortened V by 4 bases and J by 7 bases, and 17 bases separated the two germline ends. Germline-derived CDR1 and CDR2 are SGHDT and YYEEEE. The CDR3 extends over 15 amino acids. CDR3 sequence: CASSAVGGAGEKLFF. CDR3 DNA sequence: TGTGCCAGCAGCGCCGTTGGGGGCGCGGGTGAAAAACTGTTTTTT.

This clonotype was found many times. The J gene is TRBJ2-3, the V gene TRBV6-1; TRBD2 aligns across 13 bases. The V and J ends lost 6 bases and 3 bases, in that order; junction bases with no gene match: 6. CDR1 and CDR2 from the germline V gene are MNHNS and SASEGT. This CDR3 has 16 amino acids. As DNA, the CDR3 is TGTGCCAGCAGCAAAGGACTAGCGGGAGTAACAGATACGCAGTATTTT. Its translation is CASSKGLAGVTDTQYF.

This clonotype was found many times. This CDR3 is CAISLGGRVQETQYF. For the CDR3, the DNA is TGTGCCATCAGCCTCGGGGGGAGGGTGCAAGAGACCCAGTACTTC. This chain connects TRBV10-3 to TRBJ2-5, with TRBD2 matching 7 bases. This CDR3 contains 15 residues. The ends lost 6 bases at V and 2 bases at J; junction bases unmatched: 9. CDR1 and CDR2 (germline): ENHRY, SYGVKD.

This clonotype came up many times. The rearrangement links TRBV2 to TRBJ2-7, with 8 bases lining up with TRBD2. The CDR3 extends over 14 amino acids. J lost 1 base, V lost 3 bases, and 2 bases had no gene match. Per germline, CDR1 SNHLY and CDR2 FYNNEI. The CDR3 is CASSDLAGSYEQYF. The CDR3 DNA sequence: TGTGCCAGCAGTGATCTAGCGGGTTCCTACGAGCAGTACTTC.

The table lists this clonotype with many counts. The chain combines TRBV29-1 with TRBJ1-5, with D possibly being TRBD1 (6 bases). The CDR3 sequence is 13 residues long. Trimming removed 2 bases at V and 7 bases at J, with 12 bases between. From germline, CDR1 is SQVTM and CDR2 ANQGSEA. CDR3 DNA: TGCAGCGTTGAATCCGGGGGCGGACAGCCCCAGCATTTT. Amino acid sequence: CSVESGGGQPQHF.

This clonotype was detected a few times. The rearrangement links TRBV27 to TRBJ2-2; D ambiguous. Trimming took off 2 bases at V and 6 bases at J, with 16 bases between the two ends. The CDR3 has 16 residues. From germline, CDR1 is MNHEY and CDR2 SMNVEV (reference sequence). CDR3 residues: CASSLRRPEPPGELFF. The CDR3, as DNA: TGTGCCAGCAGTTTAAGGCGCCCGGAGCCACCCGGGGAGCTGTTTTTT.

V gene TRBV2 combines with J gene TRBJ2-7; unclear D gene. This CDR3 is 14 amino acids long. The V gene lost 6 bases and the J gene lost 3 bases, with 15 bases spanning the gap. Germline V gene data show CDR1 as SNHLY and CDR2 as FYNNEI. As DNA, the CDR3 is TGTGCCAGCAGCCAAGCAAGATCTAGCTACGAGCAGTACTTC. It encodes CASSQARSSYEQYF.

Ten or more counts support this clonotype. The chain joins TRBV7-2 to TRBJ2-2, with D perhaps matching TRBD2 (6 bases). Trimming took off 3 bases at V and 1 base at J, with 9 bases between the two ends. CDR1 SGHTA and CDR2 FQGNSA come from the germline V gene. CDR3 size: 15 residues. CDR3 nucleotide sequence: TGTGCCAGCAGCTTGAGACTAGTGAACACCGGGGAGCTGTTTTTT. The encoded protein is CASSLRLVNTGELFF.

This clonotype has a count of ten or more. The rearrangement uses TRBV7-3 and TRBJ1-1; D gene unclear. Germline V gene data show CDR1 as SGHTA and CDR2 as FQGTGA. Trimming took 4 bases from V and 1 from J, leaving 7 bases between them. This CDR3 comprises 13 residues. The chain's CDR3 is CASSSDGNTEAFF. The CDR3 DNA reads TGTGCCAGCAGCTCGGACGGGAACACTGAAGCTTTCTTT.

In its sample, this clonotype was seen many times. The rearrangement uses TRBV27 and TRBJ2-3; 9 bases align to TRBD2. CDR3 length: 15 residues. From germline, CDR1 is MNHEY and CDR2 SMNVEV (reference sequence). V trimming: 2 bases; J trimming: 2 bases; junction bases outside the gene matches: 2. The CDR3, as DNA: TGTGCCAGCAGTTTAGCGGGAGGGAACACAGATACGCAGTATTTT. This codes for CASSLAGGNTDTQYF.

The J gene is TRBJ1-2, the V gene TRBV19; D is undetermined. Germline V gives CDR1 LNHDA, CDR2 SQIVND (reference sequence). Trimming pared 1 base from V and 0 bases from J, leaving 12 bases between. This CDR3 region has 16 residues. The CDR3 DNA reads as TGTGCCAGTAGTATAGCTGTACACCTAGCTAACTATGGCTACACCTTC. As protein: CASSIAVHLANYGYTF.

The sample holds a few counts of this clonotype. The chain carries TRBV27 and TRBJ2-2; 10 bases fit TRBD2. J was trimmed by 8 bases and V by 6 bases; bases with no gene match: 9. The germline V gene has CDR1 MNHEY and CDR2 SMNVEV (reference sequence). This CDR3 has 15 residues. CDR3 sequence: CASRQREGLPGELFF. CDR3 nucleotides: TGTGCCAGCAGACAGCGGGAGGGCCTTCCTGGGGAGCTGTTTTTT.

The CDR3, as DNA: TGTGCCAGCAGTGACCCGCAGTTCTTC. Protein product: CASSDPQFF. The chain links TRBV6-2 or TRBV6-3 to TRBJ2-1; D gene unclear. The CDR3 length is 9 residues. The V gene lost 5 bases and the J gene lost 12 bases, with 5 bases spanning the gap. The germline V gene encodes CDR1 MNHEY and CDR2 SVGEGT.

This clonotype was picked up many times. V is TRBV19 and J is TRBJ1-2, with unresolved D. Germline V CDR1 and CDR2: LNHDA, SQIVND (reference sequence). Trimming stripped 0 bases from V and 2 bases from J, with 13 bases between. CDR3 length: 16 residues. CDR3: CASSIDRRVTNYGYTF. CDR3 nucleotide sequence: TGTGCCAGTAGTATAGATCGACGCGTCACAAACTATGGCTACACCTTC.

This clonotype has only a few counts. The CDR3 region is CASSLSPTDNYGYTF. The CDR3 DNA sequence: TGTGCCAGCAGTTTGTCGCCGACAGACAACTATGGCTACACCTTC. The chain employs TRBV27 and TRBJ1-2; TRBD1 might be the D (5 bases). Germline CDR1 reads MNHEY; CDR2 reads SMNVEV (reference sequence). The V end was cut by 3 bases, the J end by 2 bases, with 13 bases between. The CDR3 totals 15 residues.

This chain connects TRBV19 to TRBJ2-7, with a possible D match to TRBD1 (5 bases). The CDR3 sequence is 12 residues long. Trimming stripped 3 bases from V and 6 bases from J, with 9 bases between. From germline, CDR1 is LNHDA and CDR2 SQIVND (reference sequence). The CDR3 bases are TGTGCCAGTAGTATTGGTGGGGCCGAGCAGTACTTC. It specifies CASSIGGAEQYF.

This clonotype was seen at least ten times. This chain joins TRBV15 and TRBJ2-1, with 7 bases lining up with TRBD2. There are 15 residues in the CDR3. V trimming: 4 bases; J trimming: 8 bases; junction bases outside the gene matches: 11. Looked up from germline, CDR1 is LNHNV and CDR2 is YYDKDF (reference sequence). CDR3 residues: CATSNNRDGRYEQFF. For the CDR3, the DNA is TGTGCCACCAGCAATAACCGGGACGGGAGGTATGAGCAGTTCTTC.

This clonotype was observed at least ten times. The rearrangement joins TRBV28 to TRBJ2-7; a weak D match, TRBD1 (5 bases). Germline V gene sequence: CDR1 MDHEN, CDR2 SYDVKM. The CDR3 has 13 amino acids. V dropped 4 bases and J dropped 5 bases, with 12 bases sitting between them. Written as DNA, the CDR3 is TGTGCCAGCAGTTCGACCAACAGGAACGAGCAGTACTTC. Its translation: CASSSTNRNEQYF.

This chain links TRBV19 with TRBJ2-1; 7 bases agree with TRBD1. The germline gives CDR1 LNHDA, CDR2 SQIVND (reference sequence). The CDR3 contains 16 residues. V shed 6 bases, J shed 1 base, and the junction held 9 bases outside the gene matches. In DNA form, the CDR3 reads TGTGCCAGTAGGGTTCCCTTGGGACAGTCCTACAATGAGCAGTTCTTC. It translates to CASRVPLGQSYNEQFF.

The sample holds a few counts of this clonotype. DNA of the CDR3: TGTGCCAGCAGAGGGATAGGTGTGGTGCAGCCCCAGCATTTT. As protein: CASRGIGVVQPQHF. The chain couples TRBV9 to TRBJ1-5; no reliable D call. CDR1 SGDLS and CDR2 YYNGEE come from the germline V gene. The V gene lost 5 bases and the J gene lost 7 bases, with 16 bases spanning the gap. The CDR3 sequence is 14 residues long.

This clonotype was counted a few times. The chain couples TRBV7-6 to TRBJ2-3; TRBD2 matches at 10 bases. This CDR3 has 19 amino acids. V gave up 2 bases and J gave up 3 bases; unmatched junction bases: 14. Germline CDR1 SGHVS, CDR2 FNYEAQ. The CDR3 DNA sequence: TGTGCCAGCAGCTTATTCCCTAGCGGGGGCTCTGGGGGAACAGATACGCAGTATTTT. This sequence encodes CASSLFPSGGSGGTDTQYF.

This clonotype was observed a handful of times. The chain links TRBV29-1 to TRBJ1-1; D call uncertain. The CDR3 is 10 residues long. Trimming stripped 7 bases from V and 3 bases from J, with 6 bases between. The germline V gene encodes CDR1 SQVTM and CDR2 ANQGSEA. The CDR3 is CSAQYTEAFF. CDR3 nucleotide sequence: TGCAGCGCTCAATACACTGAAGCTTTCTTT.

This clonotype was seen repeatedly, ten times or more. The chain employs TRBV20-1 and TRBJ2-7, with D perhaps matching TRBD2 (6 bases). This CDR3 region has 15 residues. The V gene's germline CDR1 is DFQATT and CDR2 SNEGSKA (reference sequence). Trimming removed 6 bases from V and 1 base from J, with 19 bases in between. The CDR3 coding sequence is TGCAGTGCATCGCGGGACCCCAGCCGATCCTACGAGCAGTACTTC. This translates into CSASRDPSRSYEQYF.

This clonotype has a handful of counts. V gene TRBV7-2 combines with J gene TRBJ2-1; 7 nucleotides align to TRBD1. CDR1 is SGHTA, CDR2 FQGNSA, per germline. With 0 bases clipped from V and 4 bases from J, the junction kept 6 bases outside the gene matches. This CDR3 is built from 16 residues. The CDR3 sequence is CASSLAGTALYNEQFF. CDR3 nucleotides: TGTGCCAGCAGCTTAGCCGGGACAGCCTTATACAATGAGCAGTTCTTC.